This T cell receptor beta chain was found in a study of cytomegalovirus exposure and HLA in healthy donors. In its sample, this clone was seen once. The PCR had 60 Vbeta and 13 Jbeta primers. Only in-frame clones appear in the TCRdb table, and some are missing; sequencing was by immunoSEQ multiplex PCR. Of 190,000 or so clones in the sample, approximately 80% were seen once. CDR3 length: 12 residues. Between the trimmed V and J ends, which lost 7 bases and 4 bases, there was a span of 10 bases. The V gene's germline CDR1 is MNHEY and CDR2 SVGAGI. The chain couples TRBV6-5 to TRBJ1-2, with D possibly TRBD1 on 5 matching bases. The receptor comes from a boy aged 5-17 years in good health and CMV-seronegative. Sequences were obtained from PBMCs. CDR3 sequence: CASKSGGYGYTF. The DNA for the CDR3 is TGTGCCAGCAAATCGGGGGGCTATGGCTACACCTTC.